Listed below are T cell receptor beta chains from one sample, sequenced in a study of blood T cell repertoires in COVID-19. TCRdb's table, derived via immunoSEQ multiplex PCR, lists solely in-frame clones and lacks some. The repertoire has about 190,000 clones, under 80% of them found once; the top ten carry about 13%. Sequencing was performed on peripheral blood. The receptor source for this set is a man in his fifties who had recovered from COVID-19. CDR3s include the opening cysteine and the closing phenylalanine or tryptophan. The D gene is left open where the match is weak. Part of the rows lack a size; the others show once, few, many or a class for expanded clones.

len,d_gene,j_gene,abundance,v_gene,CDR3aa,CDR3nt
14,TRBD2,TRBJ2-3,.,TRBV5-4,CASSLAGAGDTQYF,TGTGCCAGCAGCTTAGCGGGAGCGGGAGATACGCAGTATTTT
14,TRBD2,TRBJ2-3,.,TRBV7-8,CASSSLAGEDTQYF,TGTGCCAGCAGCTCACTAGCGGGAGAGGATACGCAGTATTTT
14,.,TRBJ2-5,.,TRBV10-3,CATAPQGTEETQYF,TGTGCCACGGCCCCACAAGGGACTGAAGAGACCCAGTACTTC
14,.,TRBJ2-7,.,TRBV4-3,CASSQGGSNYEQYF,TGCGCCAGCAGCCAAGGGGGCAGTAACTACGAGCAGTACTTC
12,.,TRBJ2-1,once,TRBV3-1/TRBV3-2,CASSLLSYEQFF,TGTGCCAGCAGCCTTCTGAGCTATGAGCAGTTCTTC
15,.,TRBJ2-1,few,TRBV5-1,CASSFEQLSYNEQFF,TGCGCCAGCAGCTTTGAACAGCTCTCCTACAATGAGCAGTTCTTC
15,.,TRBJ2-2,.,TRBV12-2,CASRAPGIISGELFF,TGTGCAAGTCGAGCCCCGGGGATCATCAGCGGGGAGCTGTTTTTT
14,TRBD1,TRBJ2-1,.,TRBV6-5,CASTRPGQPNEQFF,TGTGCCAGCACCCGACCGGGACAGCCGAATGAGCAGTTCTTC
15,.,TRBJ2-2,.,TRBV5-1,CASSLEQGRAGELFF,TGCGCCAGCAGCTTGGAACAGGGAAGGGCCGGGGAGCTGTTTTTT
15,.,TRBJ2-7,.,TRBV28,CASSLFGSFSYEQYF,TGTGCCAGCAGTTTATTTGGCTCCTTCTCCTACGAGCAGTACTTC
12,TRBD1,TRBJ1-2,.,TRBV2,CASVRDSPGYTF,TGTGCCAGCGTCAGGGACAGCCCGGGCTACACCTTC
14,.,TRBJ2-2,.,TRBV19,CASSMVAPSGELFF,TGTGCCAGTAGTATGGTAGCACCCAGCGGGGAGCTGTTTTTT
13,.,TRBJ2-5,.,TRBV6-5,CASSRGTKETQYF,TGTGCCAGCAGCCGAGGTACAAAAGAGACCCAGTACTTC
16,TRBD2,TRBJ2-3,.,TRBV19,CASSMTSGWSTDTQYF,TGTGCCAGTAGTATGACTAGCGGGTGGAGCACAGATACGCAGTATTTT
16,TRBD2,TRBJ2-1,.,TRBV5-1,CASSLDSSGLDNEQFF,TGCGCCAGCAGCTTGGATTCTAGCGGGCTGGACAATGAGCAGTTCTTC
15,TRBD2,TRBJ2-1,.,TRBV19,CASSMGGFLYNEQFF,TGTGCCAGTAGTATGGGGGGGTTCCTCTACAATGAGCAGTTCTTC
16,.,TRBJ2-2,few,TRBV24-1,CATSAVGVMGTGELFF,TGTGCCACCAGTGCGGTAGGGGTGATGGGCACCGGGGAGCTGTTTTTT
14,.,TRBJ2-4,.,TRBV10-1,CASSESRTRDIQYF,TGCGCCAGCAGTGAGTCGAGGACTCGGGACATTCAGTACTTC
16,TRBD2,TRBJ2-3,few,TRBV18,CASSLVGGGATDTQYF,TGTGCCAGCTCCCTCGTGGGGGGAGGGGCCACAGATACGCAGTATTTT
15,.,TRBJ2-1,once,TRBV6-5,CASSYSRSGTNEQFF,TGTGCCAGCAGTTACTCCCGTTCTGGCACCAATGAGCAGTTCTTC
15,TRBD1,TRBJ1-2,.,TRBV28,CASSFLQGAVYGYTF,TGTGCCAGCAGTTTTCTACAGGGGGCTGTCTATGGCTACACCTTC
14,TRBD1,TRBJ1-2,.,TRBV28,CASVTGISNYGYTF,TGTGCCAGCGTGACAGGGATTTCTAACTATGGCTACACCTTC
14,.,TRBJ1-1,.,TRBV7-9,CASSLSAGTTEAFF,TGTGCCAGCAGCTTATCCGCCGGGACTACTGAAGCTTTCTTT
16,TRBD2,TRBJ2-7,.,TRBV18,CASSRGLAGKNYEQYF,TGTGCCAGCTCACGCGGACTAGCGGGTAAAAACTACGAGCAGTACTTC
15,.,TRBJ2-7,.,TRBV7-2,CASSLGRGKTYEQYF,TGTGCCAGCAGCTTAGGGCGCGGGAAGACCTACGAGCAGTACTTC
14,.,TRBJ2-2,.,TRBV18,CASSQGRNTGELFF,TGTGCCAGCTCCCAGGGAAGGAACACCGGGGAGCTGTTTTTT
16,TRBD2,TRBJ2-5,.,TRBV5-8,CASSTGLAGVEETQYF,TGTGCCAGCAGCACCGGACTAGCGGGAGTTGAGGAGACCCAGTACTTC
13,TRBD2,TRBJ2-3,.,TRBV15,CATSRGGLATQYF,TGTGCCACCAGCAGGGGAGGACTAGCCACGCAGTATTTT
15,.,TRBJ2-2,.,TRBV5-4,CASSSGGVSAGELFF,TGTGCCAGCAGCTCCGGGGGAGTTTCGGCCGGGGAGCTGTTTTTT
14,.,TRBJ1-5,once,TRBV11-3,CASSLDRGGQPQHF,TGTGCCAGCAGCTTAGATCGGGGTGGGCAGCCCCAGCATTTT
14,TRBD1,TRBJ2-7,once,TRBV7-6,CASSLATGGMEQYF,TGTGCCAGCAGCTTAGCAACAGGGGGCATGGAGCAGTACTTC
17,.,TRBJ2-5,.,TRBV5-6,CASSLSWAGNRFETQYF,TGTGCCAGCAGCTTGTCCTGGGCAGGTAACCGATTCGAGACCCAGTACTTC
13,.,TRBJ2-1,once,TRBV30,CACFNPSGNEQFF,TGTGCCTGTTTTAACCCGAGTGGTAATGAGCAGTTCTTC
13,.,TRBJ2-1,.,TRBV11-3,CASSVDRNNEQFF,TGTGCCAGCAGCGTCGACAGAAACAATGAGCAGTTCTTC
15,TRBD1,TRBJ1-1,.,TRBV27,CASSSRTGVSTEAFF,TGTGCCAGCAGTTCCCGGACAGGGGTGAGCACTGAAGCTTTCTTT
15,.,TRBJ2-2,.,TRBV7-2,CASSFSSGGTGELFF,TGTGCCAGCAGCTTCAGCAGCGGAGGCACCGGGGAGCTGTTTTTT
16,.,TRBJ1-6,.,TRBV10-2,CASSRTSDSRGSPLHF,TGCGCCAGCAGCAGAACCTCGGACAGTCGAGGTTCACCCCTCCACTTT
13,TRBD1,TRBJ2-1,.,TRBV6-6,CASEGDRANEQFF,TGTGCCAGCGAGGGGGACAGGGCCAATGAGCAGTTCTTC
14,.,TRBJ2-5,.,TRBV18,CASSPDTVRETQYF,TGTGCCAGCTCGCCGGACACTGTGAGGGAGACCCAGTACTTC
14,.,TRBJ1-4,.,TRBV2,CASSDRRGNEKLFF,TGTGCCAGCAGTGACAGGCGGGGGAATGAAAAACTGTTTTTT
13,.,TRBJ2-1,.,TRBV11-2,CASSLLRDGEQFF,TGTGCCAGCAGCTTACTGCGGGACGGTGAGCAGTTCTTC
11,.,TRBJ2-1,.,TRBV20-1,CSANQGREQFF,TGCAGTGCTAATCAGGGCAGGGAGCAGTTCTTC
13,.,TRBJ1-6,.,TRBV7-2,CASSSEQTSPLHF,TGTGCCAGCAGCTCAGAACAGACCTCACCCCTCCACTTT
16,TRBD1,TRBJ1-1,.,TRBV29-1,CSVEGATGQGLTEAFF,TGCAGCGTTGAAGGCGCCACGGGACAGGGGCTCACTGAAGCTTTCTTT
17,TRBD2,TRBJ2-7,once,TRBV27,CASSRRVGTSATYEQYF,TGTGCCAGCAGCCGCAGGGTGGGGACTAGCGCTACCTACGAGCAGTACTTC
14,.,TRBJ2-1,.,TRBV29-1,CSVEYPRSYNEQFF,TGCAGCGTTGAGTACCCCAGGTCCTACAATGAGCAGTTCTTC
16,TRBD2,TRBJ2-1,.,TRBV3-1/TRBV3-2,CASSRFGLAGEGEQFF,TGTGCCAGCAGCCGCTTCGGACTAGCGGGAGAGGGTGAGCAGTTCTTC
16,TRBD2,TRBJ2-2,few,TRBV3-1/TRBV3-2,CASSHTSGTYTGELFF,TGTGCCAGCAGCCATACTAGCGGGACATACACCGGGGAGCTGTTTTTT
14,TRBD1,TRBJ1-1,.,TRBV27,CASSLRDRGNEAFF,TGTGCCAGCAGTTTACGAGACAGGGGGAACGAAGCTTTCTTT
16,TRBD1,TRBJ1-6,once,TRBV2,CASSVPAGTANSPLHF,TGTGCCAGCAGCGTACCGGCCGGGACAGCAAATTCACCCCTCCACTTT
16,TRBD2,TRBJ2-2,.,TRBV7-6,CASSLTLAENTGELFF,TGTGCCAGCAGCTTAACACTAGCGGAGAACACCGGGGAGCTGTTTTTT